These 7 T cell receptor beta chains originate from one sample sequenced in a study of naive and memory T cell subsets. An equimolar mix of two oligonucleotides served as the beta constant-region primer for TRBC1 and TRBC2. TCRdb used MiXCR to reprocess the UMI-ligation and nested PCR reads, holding one entry per CDR3 protein. The table has roughly 40,000 distinct CDR3 sequences, about an eighth seen once; the top ten hold more than 20%. Sequenced: effector memory CD4+ T cells from blood. The sample's subset: effector memory, CD45RA- CD27-. All receptors come from a human donor in good health.

The gene calls are TRBV29-1 and TRBJ1-1, with 7 bases lining up with TRBD1. Trimming at V came to 4 bases and at J to 4 bases, leaving 12 bases not matched to a gene. This CDR3 region has 15 residues. Germline CDR1 and CDR2: SQVTM and ANQGSEA. This CDR3 is CSVGAAGGWATEAFF. The CDR3 nucleotides are TGCAGCGTTGGCGCCGCAGGGGGTTGGGCCACTGAAGCTTTCTTT.

This clonotype showed up many times. The genes are TRBV14 and TRBJ2-7, with TRBD1 identical over 9 bases. The CDR3 loop spans 16 amino acids. Germline assignment: CDR1 SGHDN and CDR2 FVKESK. The V and J ends lost 2 bases and 4 bases, in that order; junction bases with no gene match: 9. CDR3 amino acids: CASSQNAWTGAYEQYF. In DNA, the CDR3 is TGTGCCAGCAGCCAAAATGCCTGGACAGGGGCGTACGAGCAGTACTTC.

In this sample, this clonotype turned up a few times. The DNA of the CDR3 is TGTGCCAGCAGACTGTCCGGGACGTGTCGACTCTACAATGAGCAGTTCTTC. It is translated as CASRLSGTCRLYNEQFF. V gene TRBV2 combines with J gene TRBJ2-1; D possibly uses TRBD1 or TRBD2 (5 bases each). This CDR3 contains 17 residues. V was clipped by 6 bases and J by 3 bases, with 21 bases between them. The germline V gene has CDR1 SNHLY and CDR2 FYNNEI.

At least ten counts were recorded for this clonotype. This rearrangement joins TRBV20-1 to TRBJ2-7, with D uncertain. Trimming stripped 0 bases from V and 2 bases from J, with 14 bases between. This CDR3 contains 15 residues. Germline V gene lookup returns CDR1 DFQATT and CDR2 SNEGSKA (reference sequence). CDR3 sequence (DNA): TGCAGTGCTAGAGATGGTCGCGGACGGACCTACGAGCAGTACTTC. Protein sequence: CSARDGRGRTYEQYF.

This clonotype was seen repeatedly, ten times or more. The V gene is TRBV6-1, the J gene TRBJ2-1; 7 nucleotides match TRBD2. The CDR3 runs 15 residues. Germline CDR1 reads MNHNS; CDR2 reads SASEGT. The V and J ends lost 7 bases and 5 bases, in that order; junction bases with no gene match: 11. This CDR3 reads CASILSEGGNNEQFF. The CDR3 DNA follows: TGTGCCAGCATTCTCTCTGAGGGAGGGAACAATGAGCAGTTCTTC.

Of note for this clonotype: A read error may be the cause here, since a much bigger clone is one base away. This rearrangement joins TRBV6-2 or TRBV6-3 to TRBJ2-7, with 11 bases fitting TRBD2. The V and J ends lost 10 bases and 2 bases, in that order; junction bases with no gene match: 10. The CDR3 sequence is 15 residues long. The germline gives CDR1 MNHEY, CDR2 SVGEGT. The CDR3 spells CAITRPGLAAYEQYF. The CDR3 coding sequence is TGTGCCATCACTCGTCCGGGACTAGCGGCCTACGAGCAGTACTTC.

This clonotype was observed many times. This chain connects TRBV27 to TRBJ2-7; 10 bases fit TRBD2. With 6 bases clipped from V and 4 bases from J, the junction kept 6 bases outside the gene matches. The CDR3 has 14 amino acids. Per the germline V gene, CDR1 is MNHEY and CDR2 is SMNVEV (reference sequence). The CDR3 region is CASSVSSGRYEQYF. The CDR3 region has the DNA TGTGCCAGCAGCGTCAGTAGCGGGAGGTACGAGCAGTACTTC.